Below are 27 T cell receptor beta chains sequenced from a single sample in a study of blood T cell repertoires in COVID-19. Some clones are missing from TCRdb's copy, which holds only in-frame ones; the method was immunoSEQ multiplex PCR. The sample yields approximately 260,000 clones, 90% seen once. Specimen: peripheral blood. The origin of the receptors is a woman in her sixties with COVID-19, enrolled during active disease.

The gene calls are TRBV6-2 or TRBV6-3 and TRBJ2-1, with 10 bases matching TRBD1. J lost 9 bases, V lost 0 bases, and 8 bases had no gene match. The CDR3 has 16 residues. Germline V gives CDR1 MNHEY, CDR2 SVGEGT. CDR3 sequence (DNA): TGTGCCAGCAGTTACTCAAGGACAGGGGGTCGGGGTGAGCAGTTCTTC. Translating gives CASSYSRTGGRGEQFF.

This clone was seen once. The chain joins TRBV7-9 to TRBJ1-1; D not certain. The CDR3 runs 13 residues. Trimming pared 2 bases from V and 2 bases from J, leaving 6 bases between. CDR1 is SEHNR, CDR2 FQNEAQ, per germline (reference sequence). The CDR3 loop reads CASSLNSNTEAFF. Here the CDR3 DNA reads TGTGCCAGCAGCTTAAATTCAAACACTGAAGCTTTCTTT.

The chain combines TRBV7-2 with TRBJ1-3; no clear D gene. V lost 0 bases and J 3 bases, leaving 6 bases between the germline ends. The germline V gene encodes CDR1 SGHTA and CDR2 FQGNSA. The length of the CDR3 is 14 residues. CDR3 in DNA: TGTGCCAGCAGCTTAGCCGGGGTTGGAAACACCATATATTTT. Protein product: CASSLAGVGNTIYF. Filled out from reference TRBV7-2 and TRBJ1-3, the complete variable domain reads GAGVSQSPSNKVTEKGKDVELRCDPISGHTALYWYRQSLGQGLEFLIYFQGNSAPDKSGLPSDRFSAERTGGSVSTLTIQRTQQEDSAVYLCASSLAGVGNTIYFGEGSWLTVV.

This chain connects TRBV18 to TRBJ1-2; 10 bases align to TRBD1. There are 15 residues in the CDR3. Germline V gene sequence: CDR1 KGHSH, CDR2 LQKENI. V lost 3 bases, J lost 4 bases, and 5 bases stayed unmatched. The chain's CDR3 is CASSPTGGEAYGYTF. The CDR3, as DNA: TGTGCCAGCTCACCGACAGGGGGCGAGGCCTATGGCTACACCTTC.

V and J are TRBV27 and TRBJ1-4, with 8 nucleotides matching TRBD1. The CDR3 totals 13 residues. Germline V gene data show CDR1 as MNHEY and CDR2 as SMNVEV (reference sequence). With 5 bases clipped from V and 12 bases from J, the junction kept 8 bases outside the gene matches. CDR3 coding DNA: TGTGCCAGCAGTACCGGACAGGGAGTCGAACTGTTTTTT. As protein: CASSTGQGVELFF.

This chain connects TRBV5-1 to TRBJ1-6; 11 nucleotides agree with TRBD1. V was clipped by 6 bases and J by 10 bases; unmatched bases: 12. This CDR3 is built from 16 residues. CDR1 and CDR2 (germline): SGHRS, YFSETQ. CDR3 sequence (DNA): TGCGCCAGCACTATTATTCCGGGACAGGGGGAGTCACCCCTCCACTTT. The encoded protein is CASTIIPGQGESPLHF.

This chain joins TRBV18 and TRBJ2-7; a possible D gene is TRBD2 (6 bases). The germline gives CDR1 KGHSH, CDR2 LQKENI. Trimming stripped 2 bases from V and 0 bases from J, with 14 bases between. The CDR3 runs to 16 residues. The CDR3 here is CASSPSDLASSYEQYF. In DNA form, the CDR3 reads TGTGCCAGCTCACCATCCGATCTAGCGTCCTCCTACGAGCAGTACTTC.

This chain connects TRBV19 to TRBJ2-5; 8 bases match TRBD1. The V segment lost 3 bases and the J segment 10 bases; nucleotides outside the gene matches: 13. Germline V gives CDR1 LNHDA, CDR2 SQIVND (reference sequence). This CDR3 is 15 amino acids long. The CDR3 here is CASSIRQGLPRGQYF. The CDR3 nucleotides read TGTGCCAGTAGTATCCGACAGGGGCTCCCGAGGGGCCAGTACTTC.

The chain employs TRBV4-2 and TRBJ2-6; 8 nucleotides align to TRBD1. Germline-derived CDR1 and CDR2 are LGHNA and YNFKEQ. The CDR3 totals 18 residues. J lost 0 bases, V lost 3 bases, and 7 bases had no gene match. The CDR3 region has the DNA TGTGCCAGCAGCCAGACCGGGACAGGACGCTCTGGGGCCAACGTCCTGACTTTC. Protein: CASSQTGTGRSGANVLTF.

This chain links TRBV5-8 with TRBJ1-1; the D is unclear. Germline V lookup: CDR1 SGHTS, CDR2 YDEGEE. Trimming shortened V by 0 bases and J by 10 bases, and 13 bases separated the two germline ends. The CDR3 is made up of 13 amino acids. The CDR3 DNA follows: TGTGCCAGCAGCTTGGCCGGGAGCCCCCTAGCTTTCTTT. Translation gives CASSLAGSPLAFF.

The chain links TRBV5-6 to TRBJ2-5, with 10 nucleotides matching TRBD1. The CDR3 consists of 19 residues. Germline V gene data show CDR1 as SGHDT and CDR2 as YYEEEE. V lost 4 bases and J lost 3; bases outside the gene matches: 18. For the CDR3, the DNA is TGTGCCAGCAGCCCAAGGGAATCCCGGGACAGGGGAAAAAAAGAGACCCAGTACTTC. Its translation: CASSPRESRDRGKKETQYF.

With respect to this clone: An end of the junction does not agree with germline; a read error may underlie this. The V call is TRBV7-7, the J call TRBJ2-5, with 12 bases matching TRBD1. The germline V gene has CDR1 SSHAT and CDR2 FNYEAQ (reference sequence). The CDR3 totals 15 residues. The CDR3 DNA reads as TGTGCTAGCAGCTTAGGGACAGGGGGCCCAGAGACCCAGTACTTC. Protein product: CASSLGTGGPETQYF.

V is TRBV7-3 and J is TRBJ1-1, with TRBD1 matching over 7 bases. The CDR3 consists of 17 residues. V lost 5 bases to trimming and J lost 1 base; unmatched junction nucleotides: 13. CDR1 is SGHTA, CDR2 FQGTGA, per germline. The CDR3 sequence is CASSPIGMRQGNTEAFF. CDR3 nucleotides: TGTGCCAGCAGCCCAATTGGCATGAGACAGGGGAACACTGAAGCTTTCTTT.

The V and J genes are TRBV27 and TRBJ2-2; TRBD2 agrees at 11 bases. This CDR3 comprises 17 residues. V trimming: 3 bases; J trimming: 2 bases; junction bases outside the gene matches: 5. CDR1 and CDR2 from the germline V gene are MNHEY and SMNVEV (reference sequence). CDR3 in amino acids: CASSFSGTSGNTGELFF. In DNA, the CDR3 is TGTGCCAGCAGTTTTTCCGGGACTAGCGGAAACACCGGGGAGCTGTTTTTT.

The genes are TRBV9 and TRBJ2-6; D might be TRBD1 (5 bases). The CDR3 contains 16 residues. V dropped 3 bases and J dropped 0 bases, with 10 bases sitting between them. CDR1 SGDLS and CDR2 YYNGEE come from the germline V gene. The CDR3 reads CASSGTGYSGANVLTF. The CDR3 DNA is TGTGCCAGCAGCGGTACAGGTTACTCTGGGGCCAACGTCCTGACTTTC.

The V and J genes are TRBV4-3 and TRBJ1-4; tentatively, D is TRBD1 (5 bases). The ends were cut back, 1 base at V and 8 bases at J, with 11 bases in the middle. This CDR3 spans 14 amino acids. Germline lookup yields CDR1 LGHNA and CDR2 YSLEER. The CDR3 nucleotides are TGCGCCAGCAGCCAAGTCTTCGGGGGGGAAAAACTGTTTTTT. It translates to CASSQVFGGEKLFF.

V gene TRBV5-5 combines with J gene TRBJ2-1; D possibly corresponds to TRBD2 (5 bases). Germline lookup yields CDR1 SGHKS and CDR2 YYEKEE (reference sequence). Trimming removed 0 bases from V and 15 bases from J, with 22 bases in between. The CDR3 is 15 amino acids. The CDR3 is CASSLVGLQTKRGFF. The CDR3 DNA is TGTGCCAGCAGCTTGGTTGGACTCCAGACAAAACGGGGGTTCTTC. Full variable domain (outside the CDR3, taken from reference TRBV5-5 and TRBJ2-1): DAGVTQSPTHLIKTRGQQVTLRCSPISGHKSVSWYQQVLGQGPQFIFQYYEKEERGRGNFPDRFSARQFPNYSSELNVNALLLGDSALYLCASSLVGLQTKRGFFGPGTRLTVL.

The J gene is TRBJ2-3, the V gene TRBV5-4, with 12 bases fitting TRBD2. Germline V gene lookup returns CDR1 SGHNT and CDR2 YYREEE (reference sequence). This CDR3 region has 16 residues. V was clipped by 4 bases and J by 4 bases; unmatched bases: 7. The CDR3 DNA reads TGTGCCAGCAGCCCCTCTAGCGGGGGGGTCGCAGATACGCAGTATTTT. It codes for CASSPSSGGVADTQYF.

The rearrangement joins TRBV5-8 to TRBJ2-1; no firm D call. This CDR3 comprises 15 residues. Trimming left V 0 bases short and J 2 bases short, with 9 bases between. The germline CDR1 and CDR2 sequences are SGHTS and YDEGEE. CDR3 bases: TGTGCCAGCAGCTTGGGATCAAACACCTACAATGAGCAGTTCTTC. Protein: CASSLGSNTYNEQFF.

The chain is built from TRBV7-3 and TRBJ1-2; 7 bases are shared with TRBD1. The CDR3 length is 13 residues. CDR1 and CDR2 (germline): SGHTA, FQGTGA. The trim removed 5 bases at V and 5 bases at J, leaving 5 bases unmatched. The CDR3 is CASSRTGGYGYTF. The DNA for the CDR3 is TGTGCCAGCAGCAGGACAGGCGGGTATGGCTACACCTTC. Combining the CDR3 with reference TRBV7-3 and TRBJ1-2 gives the whole variable domain GAGVSQTPSNKVTEKGKYVELRCDPISGHTALYWYRQSLGQGPEFLIYFQGTGAADDSGLPNDRFFAVRPEGSVSTLKIQRTERGDSAVYLCASSRTGGYGYTFGSGTRLTVV.

This clone was detected only once. V and J are TRBV5-1 and TRBJ2-6; 9 nucleotides line up with TRBD1. The germline V gene encodes CDR1 SGHRS and CDR2 YFSETQ. V lost 4 bases to trimming and J lost 0 bases; unmatched junction nucleotides: 2. The CDR3 has 16 residues. As DNA, the CDR3 is TGCGCCAGCAGCGCGGACAGGGGCTCTGGGGCCAACGTCCTGACTTTC. As protein: CASSADRGSGANVLTF.

Note on this clone: The same CDR3 is also encoded by other DNA sequences in this sample. The rearrangement links TRBV15 to TRBJ1-2, with 10 bases matching TRBD1. The CDR3 loop spans 13 amino acids. The V gene's germline CDR1 is LNHNV and CDR2 YYDKDF (reference sequence). J was trimmed by 4 bases and V by 5 bases; bases with no gene match: 1. The CDR3 region has the DNA TGTGCCACCAGCGGGGACAGGGGCTATGGCTACACCTTC. It codes for CATSGDRGYGYTF.

V is TRBV6-2 or TRBV6-3 and J is TRBJ2-2; D remains unclear. V was shortened by 6 bases and J by 6 bases, with 11 bases between the two germline ends. CDR1 is MNHEY, CDR2 SVGEGT, per germline. The CDR3 totals 13 residues. CDR3 DNA sequence: TGTGCCAGCAGCCGCTTGCGCCCCGGGGAGCTGTTTTTT. Its protein product is CASSRLRPGELFF.

The chain carries TRBV6-5 and TRBJ2-7; D perhaps matches TRBD1 (5 bases). Germline values: CDR1 MNHEY, CDR2 SVGAGI. Trimming left V 6 bases short and J 7 bases short, with 19 bases between. This CDR3 contains 14 residues. CDR3 nucleotide sequence: TGTGCCAGCAGCACCGCTAGTCGCCGGACAGAGCAGTACTTC. It codes for CASSTASRRTEQYF.

CDR3: CASSVGEAANEKLFF. In nucleotides, the CDR3 is TGTGCCAGCAGCGTAGGCGAGGCGGCTAATGAAAAACTGTTTTTT. The rearrangement uses TRBV9 and TRBJ1-4; no definite D call. The CDR3 totals 15 residues. Trimming cost V 0 bases and J 3 bases, with 9 bases left between them. Germline CDR1 is SGDLS and CDR2 is YYNGEE.

V and J are TRBV20-1 and TRBJ1-5; 8 bases agree with TRBD1. The CDR3 consists of 16 residues. From germline, CDR1 is DFQATT and CDR2 SNEGSKA (reference sequence). Trimming at V came to 3 bases and at J to 0 bases, leaving 7 bases not matched to a gene. CDR3 nucleotide sequence: TGCAGTGCTAGTTCGGCGGACAGGGTTAGCAATCAGCCCCAGCATTTT. The encoded protein is CSASSADRVSNQPQHF.

The rearrangement links TRBV19 to TRBJ1-1; the D gene is possibly TRBD1 (6 bases). The ends were cut back, 5 bases at V and 3 bases at J, with 16 bases in the middle. This CDR3 contains 15 residues. Germline lookup yields CDR1 LNHDA and CDR2 SQIVND (reference sequence). The CDR3 region is CASSLGTRYDTEAFF. DNA for the CDR3: TGTGCCAGTAGTCTCGGGACAAGGTACGACACTGAAGCTTTCTTT.